A selection of T cell receptor beta chains follows, all from one sample in a study of T-cell memory formation after mild COVID-19. TCRdb reprocessed the 5' RACE reads via MiXCR and lists one record per CDR3 protein. The repertoire consists of about 180,000 distinct CDR3 sequences, with roughly 17% occurring once and the leading ten covering 2% to 2.5%. Material: PBMCs or a T cell subset sorted from them (not recorded which). The receptors stem from an adult woman who had mild COVID-19 (a few samples of this study predate the infection). Cell type and time point are not known. CDR3s include the opening cysteine and the closing phenylalanine or tryptophan. A D gene is named only where the DNA matches it firmly. Only some rows state a clone size, as once, few, many or a class for expanded clones.

d_call	clone_size	j_call	v_call	cdr3_nt	cdr3_aa
.	few	TRBJ2-7	TRBV6-6	TGTGCCAGCAGTTATCCGGATGCCGAGCAGTACTTC	CASSYPDAEQYF
TRBD1	few	TRBJ2-4	TRBV5-1	TGCGCCAGCAGCTTGAGCAGGACAGGGCAAAACATTCAGTACTTC	CASSLSRTGQNIQYF
.	once	TRBJ2-2	TRBV19	TGTGCCAGTAGTATACCTCCCTGGGGGGTCGTCGACACCGGGGAGCTGTTTTTT	CASSIPPWGVVDTGELFF
TRBD1	.	TRBJ1-2	TRBV10-3	TGTGCCATCAGTGAGTGGGGACAGGGGTATGGCTACACCTTC	CAISEWGQGYGYTF
.	.	TRBJ2-7	TRBV20-1	TGCAGTGCTAGAGCGGCGAGGCAAGGGTACGAGCAGTACTTC	CSARAARQGYEQYF
TRBD2	.	TRBJ2-7	TRBV12-3/TRBV12-4	TGTGCCAGCAGTCTTGGCCTAGCGGAGTACTTC	CASSLGLAEYF
.	few	TRBJ1-2	TRBV20-1	TGCAGTGCCGCTTATACCTCAGGGGATGGCTACACCTTC	CSAAYTSGDGYTF
TRBD2	.	TRBJ2-7	TRBV3-1	TGTGCCAGCAGCCCATGGACTAGCGGGAGCTCCGAGCAGTACTTC	CASSPWTSGSSEQYF
.	few	TRBJ2-2	TRBV20-1	TGCAGTGCTAGAGCGACAGGGAACACCGGGGAGCTGTTTTTT	CSARATGNTGELFF
.	.	TRBJ2-1	TRBV4-3	TGCGCCAGCAGCCAAGATCCGCCGACAGCAAACAATGAGCAGTTCTTC	CASSQDPPTANNEQFF
.	few	TRBJ2-5	TRBV24-1	TGTGCCACCAGTGACCAACCCGGGGAGACCCAGTACTTC	CATSDQPGETQYF
TRBD1	.	TRBJ1-1	TRBV20-1	TGCAGTGCCGCAACCCTGACAGGGGGAAGCACTGAAGCTTTCTTT	CSAATLTGGSTEAFF
.	few	TRBJ2-7	TRBV18	TGTGCCAGCTCACCCCGACAGGACCCGGGGAACGAGCAGTACTTC	CASSPRQDPGNEQYF
.	few	TRBJ2-7	TRBV6-6	TGTGCCAGCAGTTACGACCGGGGAGGCGATTTCTACGAGCAGTACTTC	CASSYDRGGDFYEQYF
.	few	TRBJ2-1	TRBV5-1	TGCGCCAGCAGCCGCGGGGACCCTGTCTACAATGAGCAGTTCTTC	CASSRGDPVYNEQFF
.	.	TRBJ2-7	TRBV30	TGTGCCTGGAGCCCTTCCCAGGGGAGCTCCTACGAGCAGTACTTC	CAWSPSQGSSYEQYF
TRBD2	.	TRBJ2-3	TRBV5-1	TGCGCCAGCAGCTATACTAGCGGGGCGGTGGATACGCAGTATTTT	CASSYTSGAVDTQYF
.	.	TRBJ2-2	TRBV5-1	TGCGCCAGCAGCTTGTGGTCGGGCGGGGACACCGGGGAGCTGTTTTTT	CASSLWSGGDTGELFF
TRBD2	few	TRBJ2-4	TRBV18	TGTGCCAGCTCACCACTGACTAGCGGGTTGGCCAAAAACATTCAGTACTTC	CASSPLTSGLAKNIQYF
.	.	TRBJ2-3	TRBV6-1	TGTGCCAGCAGTCCCTGGAGGGGCGAGGATACAGATACGCAGTATTTT	CASSPWRGEDTDTQYF
TRBD1	.	TRBJ2-1	TRBV11-2	TGTGCCAGCAGCTTCCGGGACAGAGAACGCAATGAGCAGTTCTTC	CASSFRDRERNEQFF
.	.	TRBJ2-5	TRBV4-1	TGCGCCAGCAGCCAAGATAATTCGGGCAGAAAGACCCAGTACTTC	CASSQDNSGRKTQYF
TRBD2	.	TRBJ2-1	TRBV4-1	TGCGCCAGCAGCCCCTCCGGGACTAGCGGGGGTATCGAGCAGTTCTTC	CASSPSGTSGGIEQFF
.	.	TRBJ1-2	TRBV12-3/TRBV12-4	TGTGCCAGCAGCTTCGCAGGAGGCTATGGCTACACCTTC	CASSFAGGYGYTF
TRBD1	.	TRBJ2-7	TRBV7-9	TGTGCCAGCAGCTTAGGAGGGGGCTTGGGCTACGAGCAGTACTTC	CASSLGGGLGYEQYF
.	.	TRBJ2-7	TRBV10-3	TGTGCCATCGCCGATGGGACCAAGAGCTCCTACGAGCAGTACTTC	CAIADGTKSSYEQYF
.	.	TRBJ1-5	TRBV12-3/TRBV12-4	TGTGCCAGCAGTGAGGGAGGGGTCCCTAGGCCCCAGCATTTT	CASSEGGVPRPQHF
TRBD1	.	TRBJ1-4	TRBV24-1	TGTGCCACCAGTGACACCGGGACAGGGGATGAAAAACTGTTTTTT	CATSDTGTGDEKLFF
.	.	TRBJ2-2	TRBV27	TGTGCCAGTAGGAGAAAGGTGACCGGGGAGCTGTTTTTT	CASRRKVTGELFF